A single sample is the source of the 27 T cell receptor beta chains below, sequenced in a study of response to subunit inactivated influenza vaccine. TCRdb analysed the RT-PCR reads with MiXCR anew, one entry per CDR3 protein. The sample includes roughly 650,000 distinct CDR3 sequences, about 15% of them seen just once. Source: PBMCs from blood, taken 11 to 12 days after vaccination. All receptors come from a middle-aged man who received an inactivated influenza vaccine.

This clonotype showed up just a few times. The chain uses TRBV6-5 and TRBJ2-3; D not certain. The CDR3 contains 14 residues. Trimming removed 2 bases from V and 3 bases from J, with 9 bases in between. CDR1 is MNHEY, CDR2 SVGAGI, per germline. The CDR3 DNA reads as TGTGCCAGCAGTTACGGGAAGGGTACAGATACGCAGTATTTT. Translation gives CASSYGKGTDTQYF.

The J gene is TRBJ2-3, the V gene TRBV7-8, with D possibly being TRBD2 (7 bases). The CDR3 covers 17 residues. The ends were cut back, 0 bases at V and 1 base at J, with 14 bases in the middle. Per germline, CDR1 SGHVS and CDR2 FQNEAQ. CDR3 DNA sequence: TGTGCCAGCAGCTTAGCCCTGGGGGGGCGTGGCACAGATACGCAGTATTTT. It yields the protein CASSLALGGRGTDTQYF.

About this clonotype: One end of the junction varies from germline; a read error may be responsible. The V call is TRBV28, the J call TRBJ2-6, with D possibly TRBD1 on 5 matching bases. Germline V gene data show CDR1 as MDHEN and CDR2 as SYDVKM. This CDR3 comprises 16 residues. CDR3 in DNA: TGTGCCAGCAGAGCTCAGGGTCTCAGATCCGCCAACGTCCTGATTTTC. Encoded protein: CASRAQGLRSANVLIF.

V and J are TRBV10-3 and TRBJ2-1, with 10 bases matching TRBD1. This CDR3 has 14 amino acids. CDR1 and CDR2 (germline): ENHRY, SYGVKD. V lost 7 bases, J lost 6 bases, and 6 bases stayed unmatched. The CDR3 region has the DNA TGTGCCATCACTAGACAGGGGGCGGGCAATGAGCAGTTCTTC. Translating gives CAITRQGAGNEQFF.

Here the CDR3 reads CASQFLDTIYF. In DNA form, the CDR3 reads TGTGCCAGCCAATTCCTGGACACCATATATTTT. The rearrangement joins TRBV12-3 or TRBV12-4 to TRBJ1-3; no firm D call. CDR3 length: 11 amino acids. V lost 8 bases, J lost 8 bases, and 10 bases lay in between.

This clonotype came up many times. The V gene is TRBV6-5, the J gene TRBJ2-5; TRBD1 might be the D (5 bases). The CDR3 is made up of 13 amino acids. Germline lookup yields CDR1 MNHEY and CDR2 SVGAGI. V shed 2 bases and J shed 3 bases, with 7 bases lying between them. The CDR3 nucleotides are TGTGCCAGCAGTTACCAGGACAAAGAGACCCAGTACTTC. This encodes CASSYQDKETQYF.

A few counts support this clonotype. V gene TRBV7-9 combines with J gene TRBJ1-3; possible D gene TRBD1, 6 bases. With 7 bases removed from V and 4 bases from J, the gap between germline ends came to 11 bases. This CDR3 is 13 amino acids long. Germline V gene data show CDR1 as SEHNR and CDR2 as FQNEAQ (reference sequence). The CDR3 sequence: CASNREKGNTIYF. The CDR3 DNA reads TGTGCCAGCAACAGGGAGAAAGGAAACACCATATATTTT.

V and J are TRBV12-3 or TRBV12-4 and TRBJ2-5; D may match TRBD1 or TRBD2 (6 bases each). The CDR3 sequence is 13 residues long. The ends were cut back, 7 bases at V and 11 bases at J, with 20 bases in the middle. CDR3 DNA: TGTGCCAGCAACCTCAACGGGGGCTGGGGGCAGTACTTC. Translated, it gives CASNLNGGWGQYF.

There are a few counts of this clonotype. This chain uses TRBV7-8 with TRBJ1-6; TRBD1 matches at 9 bases. The germline V gene has CDR1 SGHVS and CDR2 FQNEAQ. The length of the CDR3 is 14 residues. V trimming: 6 bases; J trimming: 9 bases; junction bases outside the gene matches: 6. CDR3 residues: CASREGQGISPLHF. CDR3 in DNA: TGTGCCAGCAGGGAGGGACAGGGAATTTCACCCCTCCACTTT. Using reference TRBV7-8 and TRBJ1-6 for the parts outside the CDR3, the full variable domain is GAGVSQSPRYKVAKRGQDVALRCDPISGHVSLFWYQQALGQGPEFLTYFQNEAQLDKSGLPSDRFFAERPEGSVSTLKIQRTQQEDSAVYLCASREGQGISPLHFGNGTRLTVT.

The gene calls are TRBV4-3 and TRBJ2-3; TRBD2 agrees at 9 bases. Unmatched junction bases numbered 9, after V lost 0 bases and J lost 2 bases. Per the germline V gene, CDR1 is LGHNA and CDR2 is YSLEER. This CDR3 has 18 amino acids. The CDR3 DNA is TGCGCCAGCAGCCAAGATCTTGTCAAGCGGGGGGTCACAGATACGCAGTATTTT. It translates to CASSQDLVKRGVTDTQYF.

This clonotype was counted between two and nine times. The chain carries TRBV20-1 and TRBJ2-7, with 8 bases aligning to TRBD1. The CDR3 extends over 13 amino acids. V shed 4 bases, J shed 4 bases, and the junction held 6 bases outside the gene matches. Germline V gene lookup returns CDR1 DFQATT and CDR2 SNEGSKA (reference sequence). CDR3 nucleotide sequence: TGCAGTGCTAAGGACAGGGACGGATACGAGCAGTACTTC. It translates to CSAKDRDGYEQYF.

This clonotype was observed a few times. The chain is built from TRBV7-6 and TRBJ1-1; 8 positions match TRBD1. Trimming at V came to 1 base and at J to 1 base, leaving 8 bases not matched to a gene. The CDR3 is 17 amino acids. The V gene's germline CDR1 is SGHVS and CDR2 FNYEAQ. The CDR3 region is CASSLESLGQGNTEAFF. The CDR3 DNA follows: TGTGCCAGCAGCTTAGAGTCCCTCGGACAGGGGAACACTGAAGCTTTCTTT.

This clonotype was seen a few times. V gene TRBV6-1 combines with J gene TRBJ1-5; D might be TRBD1 (5 bases). The V end was cut by 6 bases, the J end by 0 bases, with 15 bases between. Germline assignment: CDR1 MNHNS and CDR2 SASEGT. This CDR3 spans 16 amino acids. CDR3 sequence (DNA): TGTGCCAGCAGGGCGAGAGTGACAGATAGCAATCAGCCCCAGCATTTT. This gives the protein CASRARVTDSNQPQHF.

A few counts support this clonotype. The genes are TRBV7-9 and TRBJ2-1; 8 nucleotides line up with TRBD2. The J segment lost 6 bases and the V segment lost 3 bases, leaving 7 bases of the junction unmatched. Germline lookup yields CDR1 SEHNR and CDR2 FQNEAQ (reference sequence). The CDR3 has 15 amino acids. The CDR3 is CASSFYASGLNEQFF. The CDR3 nucleotides read TGTGCCAGCAGCTTTTATGCTAGCGGGCTCAATGAGCAGTTCTTC.

The chain combines TRBV3-1 with TRBJ1-3; D ambiguous. Germline lookup yields CDR1 LGHDT and CDR2 YNNKEL (reference sequence). Trimming shortened V by 0 bases and J by 4 bases, and 10 bases separated the two germline ends. The CDR3 totals 15 residues. The CDR3 is CASSQEGRLGNTIYF. The CDR3 DNA sequence: TGTGCCAGCAGCCAAGAAGGGCGACTCGGAAACACCATATATTTT. Supplemented by reference TRBV3-1 and TRBJ1-3, the full variable domain reads DTAVSQTPKYLVTQMGNDKSIKCEQNLGHDTMYWYKQDSKKFLKIMFSYNNKELIINETVPNRFSPKSPDKAHLNLHINSLELGDSAVYFCASSQEGRLGNTIYFGEGSWLTVV.

The chain recombines TRBV29-1 with TRBJ2-5; the match to TRBD1 covers 7 bases. This CDR3 has 14 amino acids. The junction had 12 bases not matched to a gene; V was cut back by 7 bases and J by 4 bases. Germline assignment: CDR1 SQVTM and CDR2 ANQGSEA. The CDR3 DNA is TGCAGCGCCACCCAGGCGACAGGGTTAGAGACCCAGTACTTC. Its translation is CSATQATGLETQYF.

The rearrangement links TRBV10-3 to TRBJ1-1; 9 bases line up with TRBD1. The CDR3 runs to 15 residues. Germline lookup yields CDR1 ENHRY and CDR2 SYGVKD. J lost 4 bases, V lost 4 bases, and 7 bases had no gene match. CDR3 nucleotides: TGTGCCATCAGTGTTAACAGGGGGCGCGGCACTGAAGCTTTCTTT. This translates into CAISVNRGRGTEAFF.

This clonotype was picked up a small number of times. The genes are TRBV6-1 and TRBJ2-7, with TRBD2 matching over 7 bases. The CDR3 is made up of 16 amino acids. The V and J ends lost 7 bases and 4 bases, in that order; junction bases with no gene match: 16. The V gene's germline CDR1 is MNHNS and CDR2 SASEGT. The CDR3 nucleotides read TGTGCCAGCAACGCAGACCGGGGGGTTAGTCGGTACGAGCAGTACTTC. This sequence encodes CASNADRGVSRYEQYF.

This clonotype was seen a few times. The rearrangement joins TRBV7-2 to TRBJ2-5; D gene ambiguous. Trimming pared 2 bases from V and 4 bases from J, leaving 8 bases between. The CDR3 contains 13 residues. Per germline, CDR1 SGHTA and CDR2 FQGNSA. CDR3 in DNA: TGTGCCAGCAGCTTATCACCAGTAGAGACCCAGTACTTC. Translation: CASSLSPVETQYF.

This rearrangement joins TRBV5-1 to TRBJ2-1; 7 bases map to TRBD2. This CDR3 comprises 15 residues. The ends lost 0 bases at V and 8 bases at J; junction bases unmatched: 8. The germline CDR1 and CDR2 sequences are SGHRS and YFSETQ. CDR3 amino acids: CASSLAGLVSDEQFF. Written as DNA, the CDR3 is TGCGCCAGCAGCTTGGCCGGACTAGTCAGCGATGAGCAGTTCTTC.

This chain links TRBV6-1 with TRBJ1-3; 10 positions match TRBD1. Germline CDR1 reads MNHNS; CDR2 reads SASEGT. The V segment lost 8 bases and the J segment 3 bases; nucleotides outside the gene matches: 7. This CDR3 spans 15 amino acids. The CDR3 loop reads CASGDRGIGGNTIYF. As DNA, the CDR3 is TGTGCCAGCGGGGACAGGGGAATCGGTGGAAACACCATATATTTT.

The chain couples TRBV10-3 to TRBJ2-4; D perhaps matches TRBD1 (6 bases). Germline V CDR1 and CDR2: ENHRY, SYGVKD. Trimming pared 3 bases from V and 9 bases from J, leaving 12 bases between. The CDR3 extends over 13 amino acids. CDR3 in DNA: TGTGCCATCAGTGACCGGGTAGGGGGCATTCAGTACTTC. This encodes CAISDRVGGIQYF.

The rearrangement joins TRBV10-3 to TRBJ2-7; TRBD2 is a possible D gene (5 bases). The germline V gene has CDR1 ENHRY and CDR2 SYGVKD. This CDR3 comprises 13 residues. V was trimmed by 3 bases and J by 2 bases, leaving 8 bases between them. CDR3 sequence reads: CAISDGVAYEQYF. DNA of the CDR3: TGTGCCATCAGTGACGGGGTCGCCTACGAGCAGTACTTC.

This clonotype was found a few times. This sequence joins TRBV20-1 and TRBJ2-1; 12 nucleotides line up with TRBD2. Germline V gene lookup returns CDR1 DFQATT and CDR2 SNEGSKA (reference sequence). The J segment lost 8 bases and the V segment lost 2 bases, leaving 7 bases of the junction unmatched. This CDR3 comprises 15 residues. The CDR3 DNA reads as TGCAGTGCTAGACCCCTAGCGGGAGGGACCTATGAGCAGTTCTTC. Protein sequence: CSARPLAGGTYEQFF.

V usage is TRBV12-3 or TRBV12-4 and J usage is TRBJ1-1; no clear D. CDR3 length equals 14 residues. Trimming left V 5 bases short and J 0 bases short, with 10 bases between. CDR3 in amino acids: CASSRSTLNTEAFF. The CDR3 DNA reads as TGTGCCAGCAGTCGCTCGACCTTGAACACTGAAGCTTTCTTT.

The chain combines TRBV6-2 or TRBV6-3 with TRBJ2-5; D unclear. The CDR3 length is 13 residues. Germline V lookup: CDR1 MNHEY, CDR2 SVGEGT. V was clipped by 5 bases and J by 4 bases, with 11 bases between them. The CDR3 nucleotides are TGTGCCAGCAGTCCACAACCTGTAGAGACCCAGTACTTC. Amino acids: CASSPQPVETQYF.

This clonotype was detected only a few times. The chain uses TRBV12-3 or TRBV12-4 and TRBJ1-3; no definite D call. Trimming took 4 bases from V and 3 from J, leaving 10 bases between them. This CDR3 comprises 14 residues. CDR3 protein: CASSWVVGGNTIYF. The CDR3 DNA follows: TGTGCCAGCAGTTGGGTCGTGGGTGGAAACACCATATATTTT.